This T cell receptor (beta chain) was captured in a study of T cell responses to AZD1222 COVID-19 vaccine. Study-wide points: Baseline serostatus was positive in only 5 to 7 AZD1222 recipients. Of spike-specific TCRs, nearly half reportedly target regions left unmutated in variants. Clonal diversity was possibly underestimated, and the donors were mostly white British, with more females.

Note on this clone: The antigen is unknown.

Profiled with immunoSEQ multiplex PCR; TCRdb holds only in-frame clones, not every one. The sample includes about 130,000 clones, 75% to 95% of them seen just once. This sequence originates from an adult in good health. This specimen consisted of peripheral blood, obtained on day 0 of AZD1222 vaccination.

CDR3 protein: CATSDPQGPAANNEQFF. CDR3 coding DNA: TGTGCCACCAGTGACCCACAGGGGCCCGCCGCTAACAATGAGCAGTTCTTC. The chain employs TRBV24-1 and TRBJ2-1, with TRBD1 matching 7 bases. The CDR3 covers 17 residues. Germline-derived CDR1 and CDR2 are KGHDR and SFDVKD. V shed 4 bases, J shed 5 bases, and the junction held 13 bases outside the gene matches.